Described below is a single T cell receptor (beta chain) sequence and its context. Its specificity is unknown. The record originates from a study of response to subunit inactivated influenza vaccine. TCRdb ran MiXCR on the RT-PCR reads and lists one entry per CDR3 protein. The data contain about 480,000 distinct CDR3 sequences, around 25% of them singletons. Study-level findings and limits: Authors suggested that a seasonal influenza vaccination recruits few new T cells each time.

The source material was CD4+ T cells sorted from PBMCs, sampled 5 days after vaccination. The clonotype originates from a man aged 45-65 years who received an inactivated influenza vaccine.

The CDR3 sequence: CASSQFRDTSEQFF. The CDR3 coding sequence is TGTGCCAGCAGCCAGTTCCGAGACACCTCTGAGCAGTTCTTC. The chain links TRBV6-2 or TRBV6-3 to TRBJ2-1, with D uncertain. V was clipped by 6 bases and J by 9 bases, with 18 bases between them. This CDR3 region has 14 residues. CDR1 is MNHEY and CDR2 is SVGEGT in the germline V gene.